The 17 T cell receptor beta chains listed next were all sequenced from one sample in a study of blood T cell repertoires in COVID-19. TCRdb's table, derived via immunoSEQ multiplex PCR, lists solely in-frame clones and lacks some. The table shows 50,000 or so clones, with 80% to 90% occurring only once. The sample was peripheral blood. The source is a human donor in a cohort sampled during active COVID-19.

The chain is built from TRBV6-5 and TRBJ1-1; 10 bases match TRBD1. The CDR3 extends over 15 amino acids. Per germline, CDR1 MNHEY and CDR2 SVGAGI. V gave up 2 bases and J gave up 2 bases; unmatched junction bases: 2. CDR3 nucleotide sequence: TGTGCCAGCAGTTACCTGACAGGGGGCAACACTGAAGCTTTCTTT. The encoded protein is CASSYLTGGNTEAFF.

This clone was picked up a small number of times. The chain employs TRBV28 and TRBJ2-7, with D possibly TRBD2 on 5 matching bases. V was cut by 8 bases and J by 3 bases, with 17 bases left in between. The CDR3 length is 14 residues. Per the germline V gene, CDR1 is MDHEN and CDR2 is SYDVKM. CDR3 amino acids: CASGQTTMLYEQYF. As DNA, the CDR3 is TGTGCCAGCGGCCAGACGACTATGCTCTACGAGCAGTACTTC. Looking up the rest from reference TRBV28 and TRBJ2-7 gives the full variable domain: DVKVTQSSRYLVKRTGEKVFLECVQDMDHENMFWYRQDPGLGLRLIYFSYDVKMKEKGDIPEGYSVSREKKERFSLILESASTNQTSMYLCASGQTTMLYEQYFGPGTRLTVT.

The chain carries TRBV9 and TRBJ2-2, with 7 bases that match TRBD1. CDR3 length equals 16 residues. Germline values: CDR1 SGDLS, CDR2 YYNGEE. V lost 4 bases, J lost 1 base, and 7 bases stayed unmatched. The CDR3, as DNA: TGTGCCAGCAGCCCACAGGGACAGCAGAACACCGGGGAGCTGTTTTTT. This encodes CASSPQGQQNTGELFF.

The chain links TRBV5-1 to TRBJ2-3; 9 bases are shared with TRBD2. The CDR3 is 15 residues long. The germline CDR1 and CDR2 sequences are SGHRS and YFSETQ. With 5 bases clipped from V and 0 bases from J, the junction kept 4 bases outside the gene matches. The DNA of the CDR3 is TGCGCCAGCAGACGACTAGCGGCTAGCACAGATACGCAGTATTTT. Translation: CASRRLAASTDTQYF.

V is TRBV5-1 and J is TRBJ1-1; 10 bases align to TRBD1. Germline-derived CDR1 and CDR2 are SGHRS and YFSETQ. J gave up 4 bases and V 4 bases, and 7 bases lay outside the gene matches. This CDR3 is 15 amino acids long. The CDR3 DNA follows: TGCGCCAGCAGCGTCAAGGGACAGGGGTCCACTGAAGCTTTCTTT. Encoded protein: CASSVKGQGSTEAFF.

The V call is TRBV27, the J call TRBJ2-3, with D possibly matching TRBD1 (5 bases). The CDR3 consists of 15 residues. Trimming cost V 1 base and J 0 bases, with 8 bases left between them. Germline V gene sequence: CDR1 MNHEY, CDR2 SMNVEV (reference sequence). CDR3 in amino acids: CASSLLGASTDTQYF. CDR3 nucleotides: TGTGCCAGCAGTTTATTAGGGGCCAGCACAGATACGCAGTATTTT.

The gene calls are TRBV6-5 and TRBJ1-2; no reliable D call. The CDR3 consists of 15 residues. Germline lookup yields CDR1 MNHEY and CDR2 SVGAGI. The V and J ends lost 0 bases and 6 bases respectively, with 14 bases between them. The chain's CDR3 is CASSYSARMEDGYTF. CDR3 bases: TGTGCCAGCAGTTACTCCGCACGTATGGAGGATGGCTACACCTTC.

This chain connects TRBV4-1 to TRBJ1-1, with 7 bases identical to TRBD1. Germline V gene lookup returns CDR1 MGHRA and CDR2 YSYEKL. Losses at the gene ends were 4 bases for V and 8 bases for J; bases not matched to a gene: 13. The CDR3 totals 15 residues. CDR3 sequence: CASSPVDRKSGEAFF. For the CDR3, the DNA is TGCGCCAGCAGCCCCGTGGACAGGAAAAGTGGGGAAGCTTTCTTT.

The V and J genes are TRBV2 and TRBJ2-2; weak D call: TRBD2 (6 bases). Germline V gene data show CDR1 as SNHLY and CDR2 as FYNNEI. With 8 bases removed from V and 6 bases from J, the gap between germline ends came to 13 bases. The CDR3 length is 13 residues. CDR3: CASRRRDPGELFF. The DNA of the CDR3 is TGTGCCAGCCGAAGGAGGGACCCCGGGGAGCTGTTTTTT.

V and J are TRBV28 and TRBJ1-4; D is unresolved. CDR3 length: 12 amino acids. The germline V gene has CDR1 MDHEN and CDR2 SYDVKM. V lost 9 bases to trimming and J lost 4 bases, with 9 bases between them. The CDR3 reads CASLRGNEKLFF. The CDR3 region has the DNA TGTGCCAGTTTACGGGGTAATGAAAAACTGTTTTTT.

This chain links TRBV28 with TRBJ2-3; D is unclear. The CDR3 is 13 amino acids. CDR1 and CDR2 from the germline V gene are MDHEN and SYDVKM. Trimming removed 4 bases from V and 7 bases from J, with 12 bases in between. In nucleotides, the CDR3 is TGTGCCAGCAGTTCTAACAGCCCTCATACGCAGTATTTT. This encodes CASSSNSPHTQYF. Looking up the rest from reference TRBV28 and TRBJ2-3 gives the full variable domain: DVKVTQSSRYLVKRTGEKVFLECVQDMDHENMFWYRQDPGLGLRLIYFSYDVKMKEKGDIPEGYSVSREKKERFSLILESASTNQTSMYLCASSSNSPHTQYFGPGTRLTVL.

The V gene is TRBV9, the J gene TRBJ2-7, with 10 nucleotides matching TRBD1. Germline V gene sequence: CDR1 SGDLS, CDR2 YYNGEE. The CDR3 runs 15 residues. After removal of 3 bases from V and 2 bases from J, the junction contained 5 bases not matched to a gene. The CDR3 protein is CASSAKGTGAYEQYF. The CDR3 bases are TGTGCCAGCAGCGCGAAAGGGACAGGGGCCTACGAGCAGTACTTC.

This clone was observed once. The chain combines TRBV2 with TRBJ1-2, with D tentatively TRBD1 (6 bases). The length of the CDR3 is 14 residues. Between the trimmed V and J ends, which lost 3 bases and 7 bases, there was a span of 15 bases. Per the germline V gene, CDR1 is SNHLY and CDR2 is FYNNEI. The CDR3 loop reads CASSDGRQASGYTF. CDR3 sequence (DNA): TGTGCCAGCAGTGATGGGAGACAGGCTTCTGGCTACACCTTC.

The chain links TRBV28 to TRBJ2-3, with D possibly being TRBD1 (6 bases). Trimming left V 6 bases short and J 4 bases short, with 17 bases between. This CDR3 is built from 15 residues. Germline V gene lookup returns CDR1 MDHEN and CDR2 SYDVKM. CDR3 in DNA: TGTGCCAGCAGCTCAGGGGACCGAGCACCAGATACGCAGTATTTT. Its protein is CASSSGDRAPDTQYF.

The chain joins TRBV7-8 to TRBJ2-3, with TRBD2 matching over 11 bases. Germline V lookup: CDR1 SGHVS, CDR2 FQNEAQ. The V segment lost 2 bases and the J segment 0 bases; nucleotides outside the gene matches: 4. The CDR3 has 17 residues. In DNA, the CDR3 is TGTGCCAGCAGCTTACAGACTAGCGGGGAGAGCACAGATACGCAGTATTTT. Translated: CASSLQTSGESTDTQYF.

As concerns this clone: Other DNA sequences within the sample encode an identical CDR3. V usage is TRBV28 and J usage is TRBJ2-5; TRBD2 might be the D (7 bases). Germline loops: CDR1 MDHEN, CDR2 SYDVKM. This CDR3 spans 13 amino acids. Trimming left V 3 bases short and J 5 bases short, with 10 bases between. Here the CDR3 reads CASSLGGRETQYF. In DNA, the CDR3 is TGTGCCAGCAGTTTGGGGGGGCGGGAGACCCAGTACTTC. The variable domain in full, completed from reference TRBV28 and TRBJ2-5, reads DVKVTQSSRYLVKRTGEKVFLECVQDMDHENMFWYRQDPGLGLRLIYFSYDVKMKEKGDIPEGYSVSREKKERFSLILESASTNQTSMYLCASSLGGRETQYFGPGTRLLVL.

This chain joins TRBV5-1 and TRBJ2-7, with TRBD1 as a possible D gene (7 bases). Germline V gives CDR1 SGHRS, CDR2 YFSETQ. Trimming stripped 7 bases from V and 1 base from J, with 12 bases between. The CDR3 has 13 amino acids. CDR3 sequence reads: CASRTGGSYEQYF. CDR3 bases: TGCGCCAGCCGGACAGGAGGGTCCTACGAGCAGTACTTC. The whole variable domain, filled in from reference TRBV5-1 and TRBJ2-7, reads KAGVTQTPRYLIKTRGQQVTLSCSPISGHRSVSWYQQTPGQGLQFLFEYFSETQRNKGNFPGRFSGRQFSNSRSEMNVSTLELGDSALYLCASRTGGSYEQYFGPGTRLTVT.